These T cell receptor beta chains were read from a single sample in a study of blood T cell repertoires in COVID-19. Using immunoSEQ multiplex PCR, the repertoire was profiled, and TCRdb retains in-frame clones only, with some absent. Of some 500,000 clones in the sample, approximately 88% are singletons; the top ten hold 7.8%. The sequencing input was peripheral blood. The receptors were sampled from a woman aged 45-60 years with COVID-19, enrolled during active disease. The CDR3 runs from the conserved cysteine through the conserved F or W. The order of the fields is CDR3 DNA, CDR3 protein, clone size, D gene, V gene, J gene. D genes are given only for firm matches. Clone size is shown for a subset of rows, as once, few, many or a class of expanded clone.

cdr3_nt: TGTGCCACCCTTGACAGGGGGAACACTGAAGCTTTCTTT
cdr3_aa: CATLDRGNTEAFF
clone_size: -
d_call: TRBD1
v_call: TRBV19
j_call: TRBJ1-1

cdr3_nt: TGCAGCGTGCGAGGGGGGGGTGGCGAGCAGTACTTC
cdr3_aa: CSVRGGGGEQYF
clone_size: -
d_call: -
v_call: TRBV29-1
j_call: TRBJ2-7

cdr3_nt: TGTGCCAGTAGACATAGGGGGACCACTGAAGCTTTCTTT
cdr3_aa: CASRHRGTTEAFF
clone_size: -
d_call: -
v_call: TRBV19
j_call: TRBJ1-1

cdr3_nt: TGCAGCGCGACAGCTCTTGTTCTGAACACTGAAGCTTTCTTT
cdr3_aa: CSATALVLNTEAFF
clone_size: -
d_call: -
v_call: TRBV29-1
j_call: TRBJ1-1

cdr3_nt: TGTGCCAGCAGCTACCGCGGAGCTCTCTACGAGCAGTACTTC
cdr3_aa: CASSYRGALYEQYF
clone_size: -
d_call: -
v_call: TRBV7-9
j_call: TRBJ2-7

cdr3_nt: TGTGCCAGCAGTTTCACAGGAACCTATGGCTACACCTTC
cdr3_aa: CASSFTGTYGYTF
clone_size: -
d_call: -
v_call: TRBV12-3/TRBV12-4
j_call: TRBJ1-2

cdr3_nt: TGCGCCAGCAGCTCCCTCCTAGCGGGGGGCCCCAATGAGCAGTTCTTC
cdr3_aa: CASSSLLAGGPNEQFF
clone_size: -
d_call: TRBD2
v_call: TRBV5-1
j_call: TRBJ2-1

cdr3_nt: TGTGCCAGCAGTCCTTTGCTTTATAGGGGCGATAGCAATCAGCCCCAGCATTTT
cdr3_aa: CASSPLLYRGDSNQPQHF
clone_size: once
d_call: -
v_call: TRBV27
j_call: TRBJ1-5

cdr3_nt: TGTGCCTGGAGGGGGGCCCCGAACACCGGGGAGCTGTTTTTT
cdr3_aa: CAWRGAPNTGELFF
clone_size: -
d_call: -
v_call: TRBV30
j_call: TRBJ2-2

cdr3_nt: TGTGCCAGCAGTTCTGAAGAGACCCAGTACTTC
cdr3_aa: CASSSEETQYF
clone_size: -
d_call: -
v_call: TRBV28
j_call: TRBJ2-5

cdr3_nt: TGTGCCAGCAGTCCAGTCGACAGAAACATTCAGTACTTC
cdr3_aa: CASSPVDRNIQYF
clone_size: -
d_call: -
v_call: TRBV7-9
j_call: TRBJ2-4

cdr3_nt: TGTGCCTGGAGTGGAGGGGGGGCGAGGGACTACGAGCAGTACTTC
cdr3_aa: CAWSGGGARDYEQYF
clone_size: -
d_call: -
v_call: TRBV30
j_call: TRBJ2-7

cdr3_nt: TGTGCTAGTGGTTTCGGGGGGACAGATACGCAGTATTTT
cdr3_aa: CASGFGGTDTQYF
clone_size: -
d_call: TRBD2
v_call: TRBV12-5
j_call: TRBJ2-3

cdr3_nt: TGTGCCAGCAGTTTGGGGGGTTTAAGCAATCAGCCCCAGCATTTT
cdr3_aa: CASSLGGLSNQPQHF
clone_size: -
d_call: -
v_call: TRBV28
j_call: TRBJ1-5

cdr3_nt: TGCGCCAGCAGTCGTGAGGCGAGGGAAAGCAATCAGCCCCAGCATTTT
cdr3_aa: CASSREARESNQPQHF
clone_size: -
d_call: -
v_call: TRBV23-1
j_call: TRBJ1-5

cdr3_nt: TGTGCCAGCAGCTCGCCGGGTAATTCACCCCTCCACTTT
cdr3_aa: CASSSPGNSPLHF
clone_size: once
d_call: -
v_call: TRBV12-3/TRBV12-4
j_call: TRBJ1-6

cdr3_nt: TGTGCCAGCAGCCGCCGCTCAGGGGGGTCGGATGGCTACACCTTC
cdr3_aa: CASSRRSGGSDGYTF
clone_size: -
d_call: TRBD1
v_call: TRBV3-1/TRBV3-2
j_call: TRBJ1-2

cdr3_nt: TGTGCCAGCAGCGTCCCGGGAGGATTCTATGGCTACACCTTC
cdr3_aa: CASSVPGGFYGYTF
clone_size: -
d_call: -
v_call: TRBV25-1
j_call: TRBJ1-2

cdr3_nt: TGCGCCAGCAGCTTGTTCGGGCGGGGGGATGGCGATGAGCAGTTCTTC
cdr3_aa: CASSLFGRGDGDEQFF
clone_size: -
d_call: TRBD2
v_call: TRBV5-1
j_call: TRBJ2-1

cdr3_nt: TGTGCCAGCAGCCCCCTGGGCAGGGAGGATTCACCCCTCCACTTT
cdr3_aa: CASSPLGREDSPLHF
clone_size: -
d_call: -
v_call: TRBV11-2
j_call: TRBJ1-6

cdr3_nt: TGTGCCAGCAGCCCTGGACAGGGGGCAATAAGCCATTTT
cdr3_aa: CASSPGQGAISHF
clone_size: -
d_call: TRBD1
v_call: TRBV3-1/TRBV3-2
j_call: TRBJ1-5

cdr3_nt: TGTGCCAGCAGCCCGGGACTAGTCAGCGAGCAGTACTTC
cdr3_aa: CASSPGLVSEQYF
clone_size: -
d_call: TRBD2
v_call: TRBV28
j_call: TRBJ2-7

cdr3_nt: TGTGCCAGTAGTGCCCAGGGGAGTACCTATGGCTACACCTTC
cdr3_aa: CASSAQGSTYGYTF
clone_size: -
d_call: -
v_call: TRBV19
j_call: TRBJ1-2

cdr3_nt: TGTGCCTGGAGTCCAATGAGCAATCAGCCCCAGCATTTT
cdr3_aa: CAWSPMSNQPQHF
clone_size: -
d_call: -
v_call: TRBV30
j_call: TRBJ1-5

cdr3_nt: TGCAGCGTTGACAGGGCCTTGGAAGACGGCTACACCTTC
cdr3_aa: CSVDRALEDGYTF
clone_size: -
d_call: -
v_call: TRBV29-1
j_call: TRBJ1-2

cdr3_nt: TGTGCCACCAGCAGAGATTTGGTGGGGCGCGAGCAGTACTTC
cdr3_aa: CATSRDLVGREQYF
clone_size: -
d_call: -
v_call: TRBV15
j_call: TRBJ2-7

cdr3_nt: TGTGCCAGCAGCTTACGACTAGCGCAGAACACCGGGGAGCTGTTTTTT
cdr3_aa: CASSLRLAQNTGELFF
clone_size: -
d_call: TRBD2
v_call: TRBV4-2
j_call: TRBJ2-2

cdr3_nt: TGTGCCAGCAGCTTATACGGGACAGCTCTCCAAGAGACCCAGTACTTC
cdr3_aa: CASSLYGTALQETQYF
clone_size: few
d_call: TRBD1
v_call: TRBV7-6
j_call: TRBJ2-5

cdr3_nt: TGTGCCAGCAGCCTCGGGACACCCCAAGAGACCCAGTACTTC
cdr3_aa: CASSLGTPQETQYF
clone_size: -
d_call: -
v_call: TRBV4-2
j_call: TRBJ2-5